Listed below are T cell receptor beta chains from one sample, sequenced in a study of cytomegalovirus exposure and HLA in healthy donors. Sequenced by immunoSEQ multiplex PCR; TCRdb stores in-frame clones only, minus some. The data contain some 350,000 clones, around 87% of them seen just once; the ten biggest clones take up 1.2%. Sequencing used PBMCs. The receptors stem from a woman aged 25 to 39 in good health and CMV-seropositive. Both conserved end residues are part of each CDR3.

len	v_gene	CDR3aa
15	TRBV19	CATGQTGGGNQPQHF
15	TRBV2	CASSPGETNTGELFF
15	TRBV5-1	CASSLDRGGNQPQHF
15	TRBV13	CASSSGTSLAYEQYF
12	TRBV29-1	CSVDLATGELFF
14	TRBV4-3	CASSQEEATYEQYF
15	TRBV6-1	CASSLLTSPTDTQYF
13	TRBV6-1	CASSGRGRNTIYF
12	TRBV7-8	CASSWTADGYTF
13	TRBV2	CATGTGGGQPQHF
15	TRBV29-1	CSVEERLNSGNTIYF
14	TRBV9	CASSPEGEDYGYTF
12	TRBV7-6	CASSLGEDTQYF
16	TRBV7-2	CASSSRPGQVNEKLFF
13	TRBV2	CASRPSGQETQYF
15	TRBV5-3	CARSFVGGQWDGYTF
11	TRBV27	CASSSQETQYF
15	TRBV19	CASNEGGSSYNEQFF
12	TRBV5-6	CASSLGRGTQYF
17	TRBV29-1	CSVVLPGLAGGLYEQYF
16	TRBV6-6	CASSPGGSGANYGYTF
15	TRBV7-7	CASSLHPDLRYGYTF
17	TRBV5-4	CASSTGTSGSPENIQYF
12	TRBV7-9	CASSITNEKLFF
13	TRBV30	CALGSGQNQPQHF
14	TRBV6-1	CASSEAGAHSEQYF
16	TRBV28	CASSLLASSYNSPLHF
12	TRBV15	CATSMGGYEQYF
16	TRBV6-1	CASSDLGSSGANVLTF
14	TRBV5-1	CASSFNIPKETQYF
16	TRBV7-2	CASSLDRRLAGGEQYF
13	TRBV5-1	CASSLDTPYEQYF
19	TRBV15	CATSRDLGRGTVNNQPQHF
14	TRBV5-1	CASSLRGRGETQYF
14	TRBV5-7	CASSLVPRPETQYF
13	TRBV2	CASSDTGVETQYF
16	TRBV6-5	CASSYTGQGAWYEQYF
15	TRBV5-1	CASSQLAGGPGEQFF
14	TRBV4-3	CASSPQGGYNEQFF
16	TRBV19	CASSILLPPSYNEQFF
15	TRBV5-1	CASSKGTPGLGTQYF
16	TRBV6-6	CASSYGTGTAPYEQYF
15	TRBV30	CAWSVRQRGGETQYF
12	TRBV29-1	CSVGHNTGELFF
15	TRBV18	CASSPRTGRNEKLFF
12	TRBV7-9	CASSPTPYEQYF
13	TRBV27	CASSLLRGLTQYF
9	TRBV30	CALGETQYF
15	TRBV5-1	CASRAGGPRTDTQYF
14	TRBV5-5	CASSLAGLNEKLFF